This T cell receptor beta chain was sequenced in a study of blood T cell repertoires in COVID-19. Background on the study: Material from acute and convalescent COVID-19 was sourced from the United States, Italy and Spain. Sample material is recorded as cDNA or gDNA derived from T cells, B-cell-depleted T cells, or PBMCs.

Trimming removed 1 base from V and 2 bases from J, with 12 bases in between. This CDR3 has 15 residues. Germline V gives CDR1 SGHAT, CDR2 FQNNGV. The assay was immunoSEQ multiplex PCR, and TCRdb's table has in-frame clones only and misses some. The sample holds some 200,000 clones, about 80% seen once. The material sequenced was peripheral blood. The sequence came from an older woman with acute or convalescent COVID-19. The V gene is TRBV11-2, the J gene TRBJ2-7; maybe TRBD1 (5 bases). CDR3 in DNA: TGTGCCAGCAGCTTAGTTGGACACACAACCTACGAGCAGTACTTC. Amino acid sequence: CASSLVGHTTYEQYF. Full variable domain (outside the CDR3, taken from reference TRBV11-2 and TRBJ2-7): EAGVAQSPRYKIIEKRQSVAFWCNPISGHATLYWYQQILGQGPKLLIQFQNNGVVDDSQLPKDRFSAERLKGVDSTLKIQPAKLEDSAVYLCASSLVGHTTYEQYFGPGTRLTVT.